Described below is a single T cell receptor beta chain sequence and its context. This entry comes from a study of patients and donors after allogeneic stem cell transplantation. The junction had 9 bases not matched to a gene; V was cut back by 7 bases and J by 8 bases. Per the germline V gene, CDR1 is MNHNS and CDR2 is SASEGT. There are 13 residues in the CDR3. MiXCR was run by TCRdb on the RT-PCR reads, yielding one entry per CDR3 protein. Among about a million distinct CDR3 sequences listed, roughly 18% were seen once. The receptor was isolated from a human donor who was either an allogeneic HSCT recipient or a stem cell or donor lymphocyte infusion donor (not recorded which). It is not recorded whose cells these are; they may come from a transplant donor. Sequenced material: blood, either unsorted or a sorted T cell fraction (not recorded which). V gene TRBV6-1 combines with J gene TRBJ1-2, with TRBD1 matching over 8 bases. The CDR3 sequence is CASNRGVGKGYTF. Here the CDR3 DNA reads TGTGCCAGCAACAGGGGGGTAGGCAAGGGCTACACCTTC.